These T cell receptor beta chains were read from a single sample in a study of spatial heterogeneity in lung cancer. TCRdb re-called the 5' RACE reads through MiXCR, storing one row per CDR3 protein. The sample lists around 45,000 distinct CDR3 sequences; about an eighth were seen once. This specimen consisted of PBMCs, obtained at surgery. The source is a male donor with early-stage non-small cell lung cancer. CDR3s include the opening cysteine and the closing phenylalanine or tryptophan. Each record gives: V gene, J gene, D gene, clone size, CDR3 DNA, CDR3 protein. A D gene is named only where the DNA matches it firmly. The size field is filled for only some rows; it gives once, few, many or a size class.

v_call: TRBV13
j_call: TRBJ1-4
d_call: -
clone_size: few
cdr3_nt: TGTGCCAGCAGCTTAGAGGGGCGCGATGAAAAACTGTTTTTT
cdr3_aa: CASSLEGRDEKLFF

v_call: TRBV5-1
j_call: TRBJ1-4
d_call: -
clone_size: -
cdr3_nt: TGCGCCAGCAGCTTGGAGTTTGGATACGGCCTTAATGAAAAACTGTTTTTT
cdr3_aa: CASSLEFGYGLNEKLFF

v_call: TRBV30
j_call: TRBJ2-2
d_call: -
clone_size: few
cdr3_nt: TGTGCCTGGACCCCGTACACCGGGGAGCTGTTTTTT
cdr3_aa: CAWTPYTGELFF

v_call: TRBV5-1
j_call: TRBJ2-5
d_call: TRBD1
clone_size: many
cdr3_nt: TGCGCCACCGGTTCCGGGACAGAAGAGACCCAGTACTTC
cdr3_aa: CATGSGTEETQYF

v_call: TRBV7-9
j_call: TRBJ2-3
d_call: -
clone_size: -
cdr3_nt: TGTGCCAGCAGCCTAGTGATAGCGGGCACAGATACGCAGTATTTT
cdr3_aa: CASSLVIAGTDTQYF

v_call: TRBV7-8
j_call: TRBJ2-1
d_call: -
clone_size: many
cdr3_nt: TGTGCCAGCAGCCTCGGGACTGCGAGCAATGAGCAGTTCTTC
cdr3_aa: CASSLGTASNEQFF

v_call: TRBV7-9
j_call: TRBJ1-1
d_call: TRBD1
clone_size: few
cdr3_nt: TGTGCCAGCAGCTCCCACAGGGGGCTGGGTACTGAAGCTTTCTTT
cdr3_aa: CASSSHRGLGTEAFF

v_call: TRBV4-1
j_call: TRBJ1-6
d_call: TRBD1
clone_size: -
cdr3_nt: TGCGCCAGCAGCCCGGGGGGGACAGGGGTTTCACCCCTCCACTTT
cdr3_aa: CASSPGGTGVSPLHF

v_call: TRBV28
j_call: TRBJ1-5
d_call: TRBD1
clone_size: -
cdr3_nt: TGTGCCAGCAGTCAGATGGACAGGGGGAGTCAGCCCCAGCATTTT
cdr3_aa: CASSQMDRGSQPQHF

v_call: TRBV5-1
j_call: TRBJ2-3
d_call: -
clone_size: few
cdr3_nt: TGCGCCAGCAGCTTGGTCCCAGCTAGCGTAGGGACAGATACGCAGTATTTT
cdr3_aa: CASSLVPASVGTDTQYF

v_call: TRBV6-1
j_call: TRBJ1-2
d_call: TRBD1
clone_size: few
cdr3_nt: TGTGCCAGCAGTGAAATCCAGGGGGGAGACTATGGCTACACCTTC
cdr3_aa: CASSEIQGGDYGYTF

v_call: TRBV7-8
j_call: TRBJ1-2
d_call: -
clone_size: -
cdr3_nt: TGTGCCAGCAGCTCCGGACCTAAAGCTAACTATGGCTACACCTTC
cdr3_aa: CASSSGPKANYGYTF

v_call: TRBV19
j_call: TRBJ1-5
d_call: -
clone_size: -
cdr3_nt: TGTGCCAGTAGTATTTATCTAACAAGCAATCAGCCCCAGCATTTT
cdr3_aa: CASSIYLTSNQPQHF

v_call: TRBV20-1
j_call: TRBJ1-1
d_call: -
clone_size: few
cdr3_nt: TGCAGTGCTAGGCTCACAGAGGAAGCTTTCTTT
cdr3_aa: CSARLTEEAFF

v_call: TRBV4-1
j_call: TRBJ1-2
d_call: -
clone_size: -
cdr3_nt: TGCGCCAGCAGCGACCCCGGACGGGCCGCGTGGGGCTACACCTTC
cdr3_aa: CASSDPGRAAWGYTF

v_call: TRBV4-3
j_call: TRBJ1-1
d_call: TRBD1
clone_size: few
cdr3_nt: TGCGCCAGCAGCCAAGACATCTCGACAGGGGATCACACTGAAGCTTTCTTT
cdr3_aa: CASSQDISTGDHTEAFF

v_call: TRBV6-5
j_call: TRBJ1-1
d_call: TRBD1
clone_size: -
cdr3_nt: TGTGCCAGCAGTTACCAGCCACAGGGGGACACTGAAGCTTTCTTT
cdr3_aa: CASSYQPQGDTEAFF

v_call: TRBV6-5
j_call: TRBJ1-5
d_call: -
clone_size: -
cdr3_nt: TGTGCCAGCGCGACACAGGGAAATCAGCCCCAGCATTTT
cdr3_aa: CASATQGNQPQHF

v_call: TRBV20-1
j_call: TRBJ2-3
d_call: TRBD2
clone_size: -
cdr3_nt: TGCAGTGCTAGCGAATCTAGCGGGGTCAGCACAGATACGCAGTATTTT
cdr3_aa: CSASESSGVSTDTQYF

v_call: TRBV7-2
j_call: TRBJ2-5
d_call: TRBD2
clone_size: -
cdr3_nt: TGTGCCAGCAGCTTAGTGGCGGGAGTAGAGACCCAGTACTTC
cdr3_aa: CASSLVAGVETQYF

v_call: TRBV5-1
j_call: TRBJ1-4
d_call: TRBD1
clone_size: few
cdr3_nt: TGCGCCAGCACCACAGGGGCAACTAATGAAAAACTGTTTTTT
cdr3_aa: CASTTGATNEKLFF

v_call: TRBV7-2
j_call: TRBJ1-5
d_call: -
clone_size: -
cdr3_nt: TGTGCCAGCAGCTTATTTGGAAATCAGCCCCAGCATTTT
cdr3_aa: CASSLFGNQPQHF

v_call: TRBV10-3
j_call: TRBJ1-1
d_call: TRBD1
clone_size: many
cdr3_nt: TGTGCCATCAGTGAGTACAGGGGGGACACTGAAGCTTTCTTT
cdr3_aa: CAISEYRGDTEAFF

v_call: TRBV5-1
j_call: TRBJ1-2
d_call: TRBD1
clone_size: many
cdr3_nt: TGCGCCAGCAGCCCCCGGGACAGGAACTATGGCTACACCTTC
cdr3_aa: CASSPRDRNYGYTF

v_call: TRBV3-1
j_call: TRBJ2-7
d_call: -
clone_size: -
cdr3_nt: TGTGCCAGCAGCCCCCGGACAGACTCCTACGAGCAGTACTTC
cdr3_aa: CASSPRTDSYEQYF

v_call: TRBV12-3/TRBV12-4
j_call: TRBJ2-5
d_call: -
clone_size: -
cdr3_nt: TGTGCCAGCAGTTTACAGGGGCCAGAGACCCAGTACTTC
cdr3_aa: CASSLQGPETQYF

v_call: TRBV6-1
j_call: TRBJ1-1
d_call: -
clone_size: -
cdr3_nt: TGTGACAGTCTGACACAGGGAGATGTCACTGAAGCTTTCTTT
cdr3_aa: CDSLTQGDVTEAFF

v_call: TRBV29-1
j_call: TRBJ1-1
d_call: -
clone_size: few
cdr3_nt: TGCAGCGTTGACGAGGACAGAACTGAAGCTTTCTTT
cdr3_aa: CSVDEDRTEAFF

v_call: TRBV5-6
j_call: TRBJ2-7
d_call: -
clone_size: many
cdr3_nt: TGTGCCAGCAGCTTGATTGCGGGACCCCTAACTTACGAGCAGTACTTC
cdr3_aa: CASSLIAGPLTYEQYF

v_call: TRBV29-1
j_call: TRBJ1-4
d_call: TRBD1
clone_size: few
cdr3_nt: TGCAGCGTTACAAGGGCAGGGGGGAAAAAACTGTTTTTT
cdr3_aa: CSVTRAGGKKLFF

v_call: TRBV14
j_call: TRBJ2-7
d_call: -
clone_size: many
cdr3_nt: TGTGCCAGCAGCCTCCAACCCTACGAGCAGTACTTC
cdr3_aa: CASSLQPYEQYF

v_call: TRBV7-9
j_call: TRBJ1-1
d_call: -
clone_size: many
cdr3_nt: TGTGCCAGCAGCCCATACACTGAAGCTTTCTTT
cdr3_aa: CASSPYTEAFF

v_call: TRBV24-1
j_call: TRBJ1-1
d_call: TRBD1
clone_size: few
cdr3_nt: TGTGCCACCAGCAAAGGACAGGGGAGGGGGACTGAAGCTTTCTTT
cdr3_aa: CATSKGQGRGTEAFF

v_call: TRBV7-2
j_call: TRBJ2-5
d_call: TRBD2
clone_size: -
cdr3_nt: TGTGCCAGCAGCCTATCTAGCGGACAAGAGACCCAGTACTTC
cdr3_aa: CASSLSSGQETQYF

v_call: TRBV20-1
j_call: TRBJ1-1
d_call: -
clone_size: many
cdr3_nt: TGCAGTGCTAGAGGGTGGGGGAAAGGGAGCACTGAAGCTTTCTTT
cdr3_aa: CSARGWGKGSTEAFF

v_call: TRBV5-1
j_call: TRBJ2-7
d_call: -
clone_size: once
cdr3_nt: TGCGCCAGCAGCTTGGCAGGGGCCCCGCGCCCCTACGAGCAGTACTTC
cdr3_aa: CASSLAGAPRPYEQYF